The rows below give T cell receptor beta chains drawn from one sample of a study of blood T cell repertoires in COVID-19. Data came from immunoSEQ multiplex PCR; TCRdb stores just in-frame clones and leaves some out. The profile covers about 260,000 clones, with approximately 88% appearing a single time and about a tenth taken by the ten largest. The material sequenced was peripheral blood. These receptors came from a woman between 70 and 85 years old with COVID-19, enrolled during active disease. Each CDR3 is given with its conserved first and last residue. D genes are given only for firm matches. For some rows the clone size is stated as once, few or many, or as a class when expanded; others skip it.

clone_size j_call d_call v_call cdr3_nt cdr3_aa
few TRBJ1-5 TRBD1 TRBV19 TGTGCCAGTAGCGACAGGGATGGCAATCAGCCCCAGCATTTT CASSDRDGNQPQHF
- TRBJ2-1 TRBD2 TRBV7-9 TGTGCCAGCAGCTTAGCGGGAGGGCCAGATGAGCAGTTCTTC CASSLAGGPDEQFF
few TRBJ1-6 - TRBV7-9 TGTGCCAGCAGCTTAAGGATGGGGCATTCACCCCTCCACTTT CASSLRMGHSPLHF
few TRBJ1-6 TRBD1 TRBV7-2 TGTGCCAGCAGCTTAGCTCCAGGGGGCAATTCACCCCTCCACTTT CASSLAPGGNSPLHF
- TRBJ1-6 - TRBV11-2 TGTGCCAGCAGCCGGACTCCCAGCTCCTATAATTCACCCCTCCACTTT CASSRTPSSYNSPLHF
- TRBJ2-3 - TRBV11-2 TGTGCCAGCAGCTTAGCGGTGGCGGTCTCAGATACGCAGTATTTT CASSLAVAVSDTQYF
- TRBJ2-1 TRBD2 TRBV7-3 TGTGCCAGCAGCTCGGGACTAGCGGGAGTGGAGCAGTTCTTC CASSSGLAGVEQFF
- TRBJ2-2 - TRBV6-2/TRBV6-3 TGTGCCAGCAGTTTCACAGGGGGGGATGCCGGGGAGCTGTTTTTT CASSFTGGDAGELFF
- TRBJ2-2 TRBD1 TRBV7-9 TGTGCCAGCAGCCGGACAGGGGTTATCGGGGAGCTGTTTTTT CASSRTGVIGELFF
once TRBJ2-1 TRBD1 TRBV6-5 TGTGCCAGCGACAGGGGCTCCTCCGGCAATGAGCAGTTCTTC CASDRGSSGNEQFF
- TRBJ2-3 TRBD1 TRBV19 TGTGCCAGTAGAACCCGGGACAGGGGGTCCGATACGCAGTATTTT CASRTRDRGSDTQYF
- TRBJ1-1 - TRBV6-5 TGTGCCAGCAGGAGAGGAATGAACACTGAAGCTTTCTTT CASRRGMNTEAFF
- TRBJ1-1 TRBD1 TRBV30 TGTGCCTGTTCTCAGGGGGCGAACACTGAAGCTTTCTTT CACSQGANTEAFF
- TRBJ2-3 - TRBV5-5 TGTGCCAGCAGGCTAACGGGTAGCGACTCAGATACGCAGTATTTT CASRLTGSDSDTQYF
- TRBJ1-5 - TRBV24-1 TGTGCCACCAGTGATGGATCGGCAGGGAATCAGCCCCAGCATTTT CATSDGSAGNQPQHF
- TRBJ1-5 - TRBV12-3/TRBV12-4 TGTGCCAGCTCCTCCACTGGGGGGGGGCCCCAGCATTTT CASSSTGGGPQHF
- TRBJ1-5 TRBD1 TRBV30 TGTGCCTGGAGTCGGGGACAGGTTAGCAATCAGCCCCAGCATTTT CAWSRGQVSNQPQHF
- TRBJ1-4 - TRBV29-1 TGCAGCGTCTTTACTGAACAGGGCCTATTAGAAAAACTGTTTTTT CSVFTEQGLLEKLFF
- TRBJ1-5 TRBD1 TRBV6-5 TGTGCCAGCATGATGGGACAGGGGTACAATCAGCCCCAGCATTTT CASMMGQGYNQPQHF
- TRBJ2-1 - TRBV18 TGTGCCAGCTCACAGTTAGCGCAGAGCTCCTACAATGAGCAGTTCTTC CASSQLAQSSYNEQFF
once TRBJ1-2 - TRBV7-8 TGTGCCAGCAGCAGGGGCCTCCTATATGGCTACACCTTC CASSRGLLYGYTF
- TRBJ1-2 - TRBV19 TGTGCCTCTTCACCTACGGCCAGAGGTGGCTACACCTTC CASSPTARGGYTF
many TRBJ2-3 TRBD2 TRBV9 TGTGCCAGCAGCGTTGGTAGCGGGATGCTCCATACGCAGTATTTT CASSVGSGMLHTQYF
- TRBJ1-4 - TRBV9 TGTGCCAGCAGCGTAGGTGGAGGACAGAATAATGAAAAACTGTTTTTT CASSVGGGQNNEKLFF
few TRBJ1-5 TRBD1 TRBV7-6 TGTGCCAGCAGCTTAGAACCGGGACAGGGGATAGATGGCAATCAGCCCCAGCATTTT CASSLEPGQGIDGNQPQHF
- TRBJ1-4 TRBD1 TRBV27 TGTGCCAGCAGCCCCGGGACAGGAGAAAAACTGTTTTTT CASSPGTGEKLFF
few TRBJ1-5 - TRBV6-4 TGTGCCAGCAGTGACTCTGCCCAGGATAGCAATCAGCCCCAGCATTTT CASSDSAQDSNQPQHF
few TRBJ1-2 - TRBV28 TGTGCCAGCACCCCCGGACAGAACTATGGCTACACCTTC CASTPGQNYGYTF
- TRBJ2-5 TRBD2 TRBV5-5 TGTGCCAGCAGCTTGGCCGTCGCGGGAGGAACAGAGACCCAGTACTTC CASSLAVAGGTETQYF
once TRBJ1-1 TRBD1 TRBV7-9 TGTGCCAGCAGCAAAGACAGGGGAGGAATTTCTGAAGCTTTCTTT CASSKDRGGISEAFF
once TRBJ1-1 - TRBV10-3 TGTGCCATCAGTGTAGACAGGAGGACTGAAGCTTTCTTT CAISVDRRTEAFF
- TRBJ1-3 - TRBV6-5 TGTGCCAGCAGTTACATGGGCCTCTCTGGAAACACCATATATTTT CASSYMGLSGNTIYF
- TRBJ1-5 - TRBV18 TGTGCCAGCTCACCAGGGAGGGAGATCCAGCCCCAGCATTTT CASSPGREIQPQHF
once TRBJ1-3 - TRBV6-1 TGTGCCAGCAGTGAACCTAGGTTACGTCGAAACACCATATATTTT CASSEPRLRRNTIYF
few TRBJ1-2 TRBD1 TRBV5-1 TGCGCCAGCAGCCCGAACAGGGGCGCCTACTATGGCTACACCTTC CASSPNRGAYYGYTF
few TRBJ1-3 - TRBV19 TGTGCCAGTAGTATCCAGGGGTTCGCTGGAAACACCATATATTTT CASSIQGFAGNTIYF
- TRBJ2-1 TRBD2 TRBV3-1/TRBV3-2 TGTGCCAGCAGCCAAGAGGGAGGGACCAATGAGCAGTTCTTC CASSQEGGTNEQFF
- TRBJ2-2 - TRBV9 TGTGCCAGCAGCGTAGGGGAGCGCCCAAACACCGGGGAGCTGTTTTTT CASSVGERPNTGELFF
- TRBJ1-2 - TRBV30 TGTGCCTGGAGCGCCCGGGGAAACTATGGCTACACCTTC CAWSARGNYGYTF
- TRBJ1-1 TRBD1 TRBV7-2 TGTGCCAGCAGCTTAACGACAGGGGGTGAGGCTTTCTTT CASSLTTGGEAFF
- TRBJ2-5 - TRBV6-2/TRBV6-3 TGTGCCAGCAGTTACCTTTCAGGTGCAGAGACCCAGTACTTC CASSYLSGAETQYF
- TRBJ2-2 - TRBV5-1 TGCGCCAGCAGCCCGTACACCGGGGAGCTGTTTTTT CASSPYTGELFF
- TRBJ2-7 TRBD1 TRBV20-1 TGCAGTGCTAGTACAGGGGGTTCCTACGAGCAGTACTTC CSASTGGSYEQYF
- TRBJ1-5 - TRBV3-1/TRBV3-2 TGTGCCAGCAGCCAAGTTCAGGGTCAGCCCCAGCATTTT CASSQVQGQPQHF
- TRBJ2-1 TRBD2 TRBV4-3 TGCGCCAGCAGCCTTAGCGGGAGTACTTACAATGAGCAGTTCTTC CASSLSGSTYNEQFF
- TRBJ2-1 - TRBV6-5 TGTGCCAGCAGCAGACAGAGGAACTACAATGAGCAGTTCTTC CASSRQRNYNEQFF